This note documents a single T cell receptor (beta chain) sequence. These data come from a study of blood T cell repertoires in COVID-19. The method was immunoSEQ multiplex PCR; TCRdb's version includes in-frame clones alone and lacks a portion of them. The table records some 270,000 clones, about 80% of them present only once. The CDR3 extends over 14 amino acids. V gave up 3 bases and J gave up 2 bases; unmatched junction bases: 3. In germline, CDR1 is MNHNS, CDR2 SASEGT. The receptor's source is a man aged 50 or older who had recovered from COVID-19. Specimen: PBMCs or T cells enriched from blood (not recorded which). The rearrangement joins TRBV6-1 to TRBJ1-2; 7 bases fit TRBD1. The chain's CDR3 is CASSETGRNYGYTF. CDR3 bases: TGTGCCAGCAGTGAGACAGGGAGGAACTATGGCTACACCTTC.